What follows describes a single T cell receptor (beta chain). The data belong to a study of blood T cells in healthy people across ages. Through a sample-barcoded 5' primer and a J-beta primer mix, a second PCR was run for about 6 to 11 cycles. TCRdb itself ran the 5' RACE reads through MiXCR, one entry per CDR3 protein. The data contain about 1.1 million distinct CDR3 sequences, under 40% of them singletons. PBMCs, at least 6 million per sample, were isolated. Trimming took off 0 bases at V and 8 bases at J, with 10 bases between the two ends. Germline assignment: CDR1 LGHNA and CDR2 YSLEER. The CDR3 has 13 amino acids.

Sample: blood. This TCR came from a man aged 18 to 35 in good health. This chain uses TRBV4-3 with TRBJ1-1; D gene unclear. The CDR3 here is CASSQDNAGEAFF. CDR3 nucleotides: TGCGCCAGCAGCCAAGATAACGCGGGGGAAGCTTTCTTT.